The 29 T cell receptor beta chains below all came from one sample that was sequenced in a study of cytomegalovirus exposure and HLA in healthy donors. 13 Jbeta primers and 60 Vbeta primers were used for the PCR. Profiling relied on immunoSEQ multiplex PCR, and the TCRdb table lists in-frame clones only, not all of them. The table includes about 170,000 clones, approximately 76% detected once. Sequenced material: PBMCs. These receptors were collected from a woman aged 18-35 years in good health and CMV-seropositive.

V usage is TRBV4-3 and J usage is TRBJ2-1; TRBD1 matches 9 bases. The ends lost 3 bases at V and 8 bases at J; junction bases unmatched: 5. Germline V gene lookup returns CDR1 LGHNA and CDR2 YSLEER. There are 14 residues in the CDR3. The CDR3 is CASSQGQGNYEQFF. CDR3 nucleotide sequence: TGCGCCAGCAGCCAGGGACAGGGTAACTATGAGCAGTTCTTC.

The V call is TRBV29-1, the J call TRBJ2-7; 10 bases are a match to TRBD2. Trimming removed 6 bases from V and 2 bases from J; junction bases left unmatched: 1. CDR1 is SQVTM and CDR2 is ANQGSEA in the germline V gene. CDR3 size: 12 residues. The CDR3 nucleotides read TGCAGCGTCACTAGCGGGGCCTACGAGCAGTACTTC. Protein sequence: CSVTSGAYEQYF.

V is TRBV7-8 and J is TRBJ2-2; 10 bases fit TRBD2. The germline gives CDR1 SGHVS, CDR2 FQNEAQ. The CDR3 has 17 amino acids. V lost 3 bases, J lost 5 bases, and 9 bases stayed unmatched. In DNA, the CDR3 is TGTGCCAGCAGCTTCTCCCAGCGGGGGGGCCGTACCGGGGAGCTGTTTTTT. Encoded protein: CASSFSQRGGRTGELFF.

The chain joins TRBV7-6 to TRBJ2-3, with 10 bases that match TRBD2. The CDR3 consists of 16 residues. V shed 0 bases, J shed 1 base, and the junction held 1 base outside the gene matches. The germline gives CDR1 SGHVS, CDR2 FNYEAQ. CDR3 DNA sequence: TGTGCCAGCAGCTTAGCGCTAGCGGGGGGCACAGATACGCAGTATTTT. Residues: CASSLALAGGTDTQYF.

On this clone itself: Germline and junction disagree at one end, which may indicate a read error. CDR3 coding DNA: TGTGCTAGCAGCTCAGGAGCGGGGGGGCTTAGGGATGAGCAGTTCTTC. Residues: CASSSGAGGLRDEQFF. The chain joins TRBV7-7 to TRBJ2-1; TRBD2 agrees at 10 bases. The CDR3 is made up of 16 amino acids. Germline loops: CDR1 SSHAT, CDR2 FNYEAQ (reference sequence).

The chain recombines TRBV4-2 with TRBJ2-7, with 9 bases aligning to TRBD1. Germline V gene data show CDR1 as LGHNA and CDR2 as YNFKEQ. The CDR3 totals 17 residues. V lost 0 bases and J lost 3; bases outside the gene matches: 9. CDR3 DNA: TGTGCCAGCAGCCAAGAATCCGGGACAGGGACCCACTACGAGCAGTACTTC. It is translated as CASSQESGTGTHYEQYF.

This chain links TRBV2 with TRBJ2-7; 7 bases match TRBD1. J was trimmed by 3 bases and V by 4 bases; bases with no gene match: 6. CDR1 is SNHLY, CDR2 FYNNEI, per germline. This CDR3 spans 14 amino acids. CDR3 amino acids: CASSAFRDSYEQYF. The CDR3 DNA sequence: TGTGCCAGCAGTGCCTTTCGGGACAGCTACGAGCAGTACTTC.

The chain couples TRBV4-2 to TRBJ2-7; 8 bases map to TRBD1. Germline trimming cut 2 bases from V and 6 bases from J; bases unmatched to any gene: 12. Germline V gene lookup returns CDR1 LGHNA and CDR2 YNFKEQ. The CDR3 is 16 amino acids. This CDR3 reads CASSQISGQAPREQYF. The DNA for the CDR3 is TGTGCCAGCAGCCAAATTTCGGGACAGGCACCTCGCGAGCAGTACTTC.

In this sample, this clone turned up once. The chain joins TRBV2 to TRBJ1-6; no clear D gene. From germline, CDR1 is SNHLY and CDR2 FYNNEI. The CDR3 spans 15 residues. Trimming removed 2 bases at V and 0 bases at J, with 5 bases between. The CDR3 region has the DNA TGTGCCAGCAGTGAACAGGTCTCCTATAATTCACCCCTCCACTTT. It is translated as CASSEQVSYNSPLHF.

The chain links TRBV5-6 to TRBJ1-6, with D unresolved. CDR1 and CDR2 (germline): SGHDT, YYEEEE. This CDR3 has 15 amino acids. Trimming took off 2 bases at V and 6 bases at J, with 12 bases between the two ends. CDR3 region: CASSFPGAGNSPLHF. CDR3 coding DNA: TGTGCCAGCAGCTTCCCAGGTGCTGGTAATTCACCCCTCCACTTT.

The CDR3 DNA reads TGTGCCAGCAGCCAAGACAGGGAAGCTTTCTTT. This encodes CASSQDREAFF. The genes are TRBV4-2 and TRBJ1-1; D unclear. V lost 0 bases, J lost 8 bases, and 4 bases lay in between. The CDR3 length is 11 residues. Germline loops: CDR1 LGHNA, CDR2 YNFKEQ.

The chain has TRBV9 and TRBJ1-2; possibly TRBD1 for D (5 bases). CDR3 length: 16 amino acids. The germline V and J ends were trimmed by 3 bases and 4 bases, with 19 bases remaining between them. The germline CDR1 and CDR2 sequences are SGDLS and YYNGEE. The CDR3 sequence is CASSARPGGDLYGYTF. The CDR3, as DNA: TGTGCCAGCAGCGCGCGCCCCGGGGGAGATCTCTATGGCTACACCTTC.

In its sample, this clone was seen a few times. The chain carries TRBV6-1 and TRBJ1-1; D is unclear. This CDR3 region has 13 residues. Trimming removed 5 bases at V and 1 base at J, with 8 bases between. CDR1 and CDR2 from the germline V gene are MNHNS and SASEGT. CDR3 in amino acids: CASSKTENTEAFF. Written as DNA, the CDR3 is TGTGCCAGCAGTAAAACAGAGAACACTGAAGCTTTCTTT.

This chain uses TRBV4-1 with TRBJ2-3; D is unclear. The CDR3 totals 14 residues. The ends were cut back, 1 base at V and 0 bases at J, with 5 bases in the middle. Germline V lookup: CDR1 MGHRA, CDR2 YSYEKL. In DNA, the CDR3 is TGCGCCAGCAGCCAAGCCCTAAGCACAGATACGCAGTATTTT. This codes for CASSQALSTDTQYF.

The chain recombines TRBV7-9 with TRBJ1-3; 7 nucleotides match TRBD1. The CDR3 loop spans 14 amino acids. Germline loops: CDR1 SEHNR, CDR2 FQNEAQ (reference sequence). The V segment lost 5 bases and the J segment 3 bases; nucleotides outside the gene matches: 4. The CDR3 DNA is TGTGCCAGCAGCCAGACAGGGATTGGAAACACCATATATTTT. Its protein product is CASSQTGIGNTIYF.

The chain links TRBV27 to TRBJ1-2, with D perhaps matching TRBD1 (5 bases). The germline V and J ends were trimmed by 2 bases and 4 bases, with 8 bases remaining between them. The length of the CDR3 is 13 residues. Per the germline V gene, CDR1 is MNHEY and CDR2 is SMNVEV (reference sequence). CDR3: CASSLQGSYGYTF. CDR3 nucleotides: TGTGCCAGCAGTTTACAGGGATCCTATGGCTACACCTTC.

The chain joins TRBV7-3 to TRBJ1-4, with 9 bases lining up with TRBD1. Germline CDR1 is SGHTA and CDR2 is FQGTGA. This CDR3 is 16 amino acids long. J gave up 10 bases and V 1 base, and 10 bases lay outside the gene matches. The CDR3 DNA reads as TGTGCCAGCAGCTTAAACTCCGGGACAGGGAGCTCAAAACTGTTTTTT. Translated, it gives CASSLNSGTGSSKLFF.

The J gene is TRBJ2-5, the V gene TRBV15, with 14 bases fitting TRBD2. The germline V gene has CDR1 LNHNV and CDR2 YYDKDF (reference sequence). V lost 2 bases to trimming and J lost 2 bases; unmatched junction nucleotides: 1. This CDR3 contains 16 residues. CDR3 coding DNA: TGTGCCACCAGCAGACGACTAGCGGGGGGGCAAGAGACCCAGTACTTC. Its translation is CATSRRLAGGQETQYF.

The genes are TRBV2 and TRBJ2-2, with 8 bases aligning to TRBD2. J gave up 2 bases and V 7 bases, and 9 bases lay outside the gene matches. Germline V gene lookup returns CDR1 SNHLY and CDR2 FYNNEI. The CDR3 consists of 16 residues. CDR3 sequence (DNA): TGTGCCAGCACTTCCGCGGGGGGTTACAACACCGGGGAGCTGTTTTTT. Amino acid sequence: CASTSAGGYNTGELFF. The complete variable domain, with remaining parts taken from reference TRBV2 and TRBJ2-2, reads EPEVTQTPSHQVTQMGQEVILRCVPISNHLYFYWYRQILGQKVEFLVSFYNNEISEKSEIFDDQFSVERPDGSNFTLKIRSTKLEDSAMYFCASTSAGGYNTGELFFGEGSRLTVL.

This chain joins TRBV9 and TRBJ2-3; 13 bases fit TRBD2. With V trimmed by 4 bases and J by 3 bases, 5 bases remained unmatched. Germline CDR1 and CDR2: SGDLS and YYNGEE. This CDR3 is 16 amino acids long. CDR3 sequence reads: CASSQPGLAGTDTQYF. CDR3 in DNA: TGTGCCAGCAGCCAACCGGGACTAGCGGGGACAGATACGCAGTATTTT. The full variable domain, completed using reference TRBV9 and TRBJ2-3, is DSGVTQTPKHLITATGQRVTLRCSPRSGDLSVYWYQQSLDQGLQFLIQYYNGEERAKGNILERFSAQQFPDLHSELNLSSLELGDSALYFCASSQPGLAGTDTQYFGPGTRLTVL.

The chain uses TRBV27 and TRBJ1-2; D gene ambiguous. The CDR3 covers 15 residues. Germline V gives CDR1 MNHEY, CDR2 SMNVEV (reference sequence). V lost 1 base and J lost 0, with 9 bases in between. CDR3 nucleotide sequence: TGTGCCAGCAGTTTATATGGCGGAGCTAACTATGGCTACACCTTC. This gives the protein CASSLYGGANYGYTF.

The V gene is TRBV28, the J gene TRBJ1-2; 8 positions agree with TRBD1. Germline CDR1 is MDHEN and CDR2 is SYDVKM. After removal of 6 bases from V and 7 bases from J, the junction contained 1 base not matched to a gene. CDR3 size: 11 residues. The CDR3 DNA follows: TGTGCCAGCAGCGACAGGGGTGGCTACACCTTC. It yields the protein CASSDRGGYTF.

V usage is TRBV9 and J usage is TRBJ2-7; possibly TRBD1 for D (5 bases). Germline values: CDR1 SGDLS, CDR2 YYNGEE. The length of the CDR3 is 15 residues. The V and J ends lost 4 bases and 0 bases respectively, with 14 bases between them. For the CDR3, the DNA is TGTGCCAGCAGCCCCTATAAGGGGCTCTCCTACGAGCAGTACTTC. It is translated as CASSPYKGLSYEQYF.

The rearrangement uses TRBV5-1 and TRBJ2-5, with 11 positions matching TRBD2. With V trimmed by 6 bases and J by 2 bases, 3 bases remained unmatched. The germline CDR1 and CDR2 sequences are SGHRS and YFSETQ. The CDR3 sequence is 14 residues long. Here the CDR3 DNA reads TGCGCCAGCAAGGGGACTAGCGGACAAGAGACCCAGTACTTC. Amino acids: CASKGTSGQETQYF.

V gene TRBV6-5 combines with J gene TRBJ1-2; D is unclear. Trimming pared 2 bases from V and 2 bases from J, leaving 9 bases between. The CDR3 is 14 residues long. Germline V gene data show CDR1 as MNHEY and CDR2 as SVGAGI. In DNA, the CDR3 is TGTGCCAGCAGTTACCTGGGAGGGAACTATGGCTACACCTTC. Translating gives CASSYLGGNYGYTF.

Here the CDR3 DNA reads TGTGCCAGCAGCTTAGGAGGGACAGTTAATTCACCCCTCCACTTT. It codes for CASSLGGTVNSPLHF. V usage is TRBV11-2 and J usage is TRBJ1-6, with TRBD1 identical over 7 bases. This CDR3 comprises 15 residues. The trim removed 1 base at V and 6 bases at J, leaving 3 bases unmatched. Germline V CDR1 and CDR2: SGHAT, FQNNGV.

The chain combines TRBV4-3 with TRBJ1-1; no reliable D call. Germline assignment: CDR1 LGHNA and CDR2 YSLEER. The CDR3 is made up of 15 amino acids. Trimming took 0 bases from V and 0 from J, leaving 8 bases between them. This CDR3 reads CASSQESGLNTEAFF. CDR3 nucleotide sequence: TGCGCCAGCAGCCAAGAGTCGGGATTGAACACTGAAGCTTTCTTT.

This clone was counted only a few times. CDR3 sequence reads: CASSQDLARTGEGYTF. The CDR3 region has the DNA TGCGCCAGCAGCCAAGATCTTGCCCGAACAGGGGAAGGCTACACCTTC. The chain joins TRBV4-1 to TRBJ1-2; 7 nucleotides agree with TRBD1. The germline CDR1 and CDR2 sequences are MGHRA and YSYEKL. There are 16 residues in the CDR3. Unmatched junction bases numbered 12, after V lost 0 bases and J lost 8 bases.

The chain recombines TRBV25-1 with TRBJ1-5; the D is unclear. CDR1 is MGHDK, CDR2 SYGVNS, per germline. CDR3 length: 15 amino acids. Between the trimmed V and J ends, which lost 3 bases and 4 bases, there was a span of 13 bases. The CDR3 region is CASSDSGSPNQPQHF. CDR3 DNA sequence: TGTGCCAGCAGTGATTCAGGCAGCCCGAATCAGCCCCAGCATTTT.